The TCR beta chain described here comes from a study of beta chain features in type 1 diabetes. Study-wide findings and caveats: Across all four CD4+ subsets, people with type 1 diabetes showed modestly shorter TCRB CDR3s. Across patients, naive, central memory and Treg TCRB repertoires exhibited apparently greater similarity than was observed across healthy donors.

Notes on this clone: No antigen is known for it.

Expressed TCRB transcripts got sequenced, as all isolated RNA was reverse transcribed. Repertoires were generated with immunoSEQ multiplex PCR, while TCRdb's copy carries only in-frame clones and drops some. Of under 800,000 clones listed, roughly a sixth are singletons. In germline, CDR1 is SGHTA, CDR2 FQGTGA. V gave up 4 bases and J gave up 2 bases, with 20 bases separating them. There are 17 residues in the CDR3. The TCR sequence derives from a man aged 18 to 30 in good health. The chain uses TRBV7-3 and TRBJ1-2; D might be TRBD1 (5 bases). Sequenced: naive CD4+ T cells from blood. CDR3 loop: CASSSVSGTPANYGYTF. Written as DNA, the CDR3 is TGTGCCAGCAGCTCTGTCTCCGGGACCCCCGCGAACTATGGCTACACCTTC.